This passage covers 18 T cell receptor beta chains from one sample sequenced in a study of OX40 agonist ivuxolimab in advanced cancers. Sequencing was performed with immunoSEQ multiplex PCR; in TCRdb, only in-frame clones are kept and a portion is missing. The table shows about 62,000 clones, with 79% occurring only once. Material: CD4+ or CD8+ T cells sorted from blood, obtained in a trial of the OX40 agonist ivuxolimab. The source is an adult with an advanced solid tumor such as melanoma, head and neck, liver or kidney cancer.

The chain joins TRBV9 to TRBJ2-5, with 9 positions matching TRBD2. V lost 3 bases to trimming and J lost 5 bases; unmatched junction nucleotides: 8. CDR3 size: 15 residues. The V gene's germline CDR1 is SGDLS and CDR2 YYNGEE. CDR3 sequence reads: CASSAHPGLAETQYF. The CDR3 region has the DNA TGTGCCAGCAGCGCCCACCCCGGACTAGCGGAGACCCAGTACTTC.

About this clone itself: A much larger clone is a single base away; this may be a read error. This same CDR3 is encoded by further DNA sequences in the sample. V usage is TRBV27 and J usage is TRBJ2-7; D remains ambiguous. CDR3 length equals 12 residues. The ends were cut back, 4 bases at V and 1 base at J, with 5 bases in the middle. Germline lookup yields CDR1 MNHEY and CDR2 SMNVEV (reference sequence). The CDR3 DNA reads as TGTGCCAGCAGTTCTGGGTCCTACGAGCAGTACTTC. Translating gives CASSSGSYEQYF.

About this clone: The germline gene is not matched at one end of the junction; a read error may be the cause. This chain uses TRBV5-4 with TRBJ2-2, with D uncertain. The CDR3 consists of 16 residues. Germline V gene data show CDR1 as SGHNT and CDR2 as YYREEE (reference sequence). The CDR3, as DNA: TGCGCCAGCAGCCAAGATCCCAGGAGCAACACCGGGGAGCTGTTTTTT. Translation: CASSQDPRSNTGELFF.

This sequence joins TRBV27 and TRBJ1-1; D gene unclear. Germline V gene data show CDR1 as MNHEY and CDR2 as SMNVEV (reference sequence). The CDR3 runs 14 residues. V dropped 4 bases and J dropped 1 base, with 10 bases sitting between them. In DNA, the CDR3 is TGTGCCAGCAGTTCACCCCTAAGGAACACTGAAGCTTTCTTT. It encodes CASSSPLRNTEAFF.

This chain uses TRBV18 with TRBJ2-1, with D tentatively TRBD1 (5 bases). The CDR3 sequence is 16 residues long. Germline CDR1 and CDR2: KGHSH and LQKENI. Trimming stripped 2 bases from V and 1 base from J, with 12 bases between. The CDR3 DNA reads TGTGCCAGCTCACCAGCATCAGGGCTGTCCTACAATGAGCAGTTCTTC. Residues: CASSPASGLSYNEQFF.

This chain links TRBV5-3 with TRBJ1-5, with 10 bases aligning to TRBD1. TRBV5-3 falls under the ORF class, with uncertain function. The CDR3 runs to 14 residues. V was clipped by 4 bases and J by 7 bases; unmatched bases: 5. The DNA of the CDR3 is TGTGCCAGAAGCATGACAGGGGGCTACCAGCCCCAGCATTTT. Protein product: CARSMTGGYQPQHF.

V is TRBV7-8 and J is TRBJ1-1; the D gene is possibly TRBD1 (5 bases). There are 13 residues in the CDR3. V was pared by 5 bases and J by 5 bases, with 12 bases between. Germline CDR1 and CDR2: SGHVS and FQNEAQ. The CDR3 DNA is TGTGCCAGCAGCCGGGACCAAGGGACTGAAGCTTTCTTT. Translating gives CASSRDQGTEAFF. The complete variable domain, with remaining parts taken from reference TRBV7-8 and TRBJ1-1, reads GAGVSQSPRYKVAKRGQDVALRCDPISGHVSLFWYQQALGQGPEFLTYFQNEAQLDKSGLPSDRFFAERPEGSVSTLKIQRTQQEDSAVYLCASSRDQGTEAFFGQGTRLTVV.

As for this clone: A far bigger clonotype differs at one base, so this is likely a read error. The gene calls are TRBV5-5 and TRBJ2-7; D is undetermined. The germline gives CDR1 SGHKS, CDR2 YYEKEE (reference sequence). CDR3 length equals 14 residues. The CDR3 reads CGSSLEGITYEQYF. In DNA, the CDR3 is TGTGGCAGCAGCTTGGAAGGCATCACCTACGAGCAGTACTTC.

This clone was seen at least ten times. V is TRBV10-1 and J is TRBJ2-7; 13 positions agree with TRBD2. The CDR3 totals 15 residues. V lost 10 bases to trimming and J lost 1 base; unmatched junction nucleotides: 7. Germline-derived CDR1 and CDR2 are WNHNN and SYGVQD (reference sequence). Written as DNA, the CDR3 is TGCGCCATCAGGAAACTAGCGGGGGGGTCCTACGAGCAGTACTTC. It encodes CAIRKLAGGSYEQYF.

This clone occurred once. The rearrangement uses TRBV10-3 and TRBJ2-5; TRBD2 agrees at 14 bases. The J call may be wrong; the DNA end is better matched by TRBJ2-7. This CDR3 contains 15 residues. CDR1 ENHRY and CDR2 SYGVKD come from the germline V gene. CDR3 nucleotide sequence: TGTGCCATCAGTGGCGGGACTAGCGGGAGAGGCGAGCAGTACTTC. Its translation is CAISGGTSGRGEQYF.

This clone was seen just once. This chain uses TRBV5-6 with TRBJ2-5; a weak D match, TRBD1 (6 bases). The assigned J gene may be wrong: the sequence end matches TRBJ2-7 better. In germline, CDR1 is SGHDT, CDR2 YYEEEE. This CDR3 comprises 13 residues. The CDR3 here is CASSFPGTSEQYF. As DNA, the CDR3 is TGTGCCAGCAGCTTTCCCGGGACAAGCGAGCAGTACTTC.

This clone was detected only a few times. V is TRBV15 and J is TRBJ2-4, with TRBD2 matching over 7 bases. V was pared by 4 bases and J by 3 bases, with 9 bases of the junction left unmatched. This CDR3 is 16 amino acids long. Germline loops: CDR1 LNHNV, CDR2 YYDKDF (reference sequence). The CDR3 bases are TGTGCCACCAGCACTCCCAGGGAGGGAAGCAAAAACATTCAGTACTTC. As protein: CATSTPREGSKNIQYF. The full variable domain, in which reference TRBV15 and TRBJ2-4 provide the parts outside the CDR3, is DAMVIQNPRYQVTQFGKPVTLSCSQTLNHNVMYWYQQKSSQAPKLLFHYYDKDFNNEADTPDNFQSRRPNTSFCFLDIRSPGLGDTAMYLCATSTPREGSKNIQYFGAGTRLSVL.

CDR3 DNA sequence: TGTGCCAGCAGTTTAGTAGCGAGCTCCTACAATGAGCAGTTCTTC. Translated: CASSLVASSYNEQFF. The chain has TRBV27 and TRBJ2-1; maybe TRBD2 (5 bases). Germline CDR1 reads MNHEY; CDR2 reads SMNVEV (reference sequence). Trimming took off 2 bases at V and 0 bases at J, with 8 bases between the two ends. The CDR3 extends over 15 amino acids.

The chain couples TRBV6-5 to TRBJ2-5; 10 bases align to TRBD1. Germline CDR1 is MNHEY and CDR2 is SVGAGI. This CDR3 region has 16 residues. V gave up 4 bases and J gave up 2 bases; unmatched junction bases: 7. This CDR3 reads CASSSGQGEGQETQYF. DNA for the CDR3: TGTGCCAGCAGTTCCGGACAGGGGGAGGGTCAAGAGACCCAGTACTTC.

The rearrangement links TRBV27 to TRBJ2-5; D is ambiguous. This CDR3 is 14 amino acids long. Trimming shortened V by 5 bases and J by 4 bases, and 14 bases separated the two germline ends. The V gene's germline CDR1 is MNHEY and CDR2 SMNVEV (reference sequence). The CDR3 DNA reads TGTGCCAGCAGTCCCGATAGAATTCGAGAGACCCAGTACTTC. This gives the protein CASSPDRIRETQYF.

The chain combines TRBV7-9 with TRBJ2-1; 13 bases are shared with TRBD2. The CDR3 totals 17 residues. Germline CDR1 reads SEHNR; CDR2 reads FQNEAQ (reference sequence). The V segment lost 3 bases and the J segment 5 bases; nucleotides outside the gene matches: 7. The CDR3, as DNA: TGTGCCAGCAGCTTTCACAGGACTAGCGGGAGCAACAATGAGCAGTTCTTC. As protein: CASSFHRTSGSNNEQFF.

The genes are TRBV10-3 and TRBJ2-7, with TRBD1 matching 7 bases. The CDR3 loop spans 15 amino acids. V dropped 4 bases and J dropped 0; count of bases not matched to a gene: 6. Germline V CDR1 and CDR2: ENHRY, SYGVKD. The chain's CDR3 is CAISVTGQSSYEQYF. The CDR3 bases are TGTGCCATCAGTGTCACGGGACAGAGCTCCTACGAGCAGTACTTC.

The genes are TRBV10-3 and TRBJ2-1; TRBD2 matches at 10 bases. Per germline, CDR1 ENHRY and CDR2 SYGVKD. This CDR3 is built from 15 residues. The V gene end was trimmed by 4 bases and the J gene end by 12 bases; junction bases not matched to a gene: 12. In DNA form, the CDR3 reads TGTGCCATCAGTGCGCCTGGGCTAGCGGGAGTTGTGCAGTTCTTC. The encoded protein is CAISAPGLAGVVQFF.